Listed below are T cell receptor beta chains from one sample, sequenced in a study of cytomegalovirus exposure and HLA in healthy donors. The protocol was immunoSEQ multiplex PCR, while the TCRdb copy is restricted to in-frame clones and leaves out a portion. The sample yields 140,000 to 150,000 clones, 70% to 90% seen once. The specimen was PBMCs. These receptors all stem from a woman in her thirties or forties in good health and CMV-seronegative. The CDR3 runs from the conserved cysteine through the conserved F or W. Fields, in order: V gene, D gene, J gene, clone size, CDR3 protein, CDR3 DNA. The D gene is left open where the match is weak. Clone size is given for some rows only: seen once, a few or many times, or a class if the clone is expanded.

V: TRBV7-8; D: TRBD1; J: TRBJ2-7; size: once; CDR3: CASSLGLGQGTYEQYF; DNA: TGTGCCAGCAGCTTAGGCCTGGGACAGGGGACCTACGAGCAGTACTTC
V: TRBV7-9; D: TRBD1; J: TRBJ2-3; size: NA; CDR3: CASSSNDRGSTDTQYF; DNA: TGTGCCAGCAGCTCGAATGACAGGGGGTCCACAGATACGCAGTATTTT
V: TRBV11-3; D: TRBD1; J: TRBJ1-2; size: NA; CDR3: CASSWGQGAYGYTF; DNA: TGTGCCAGCAGCTGGGGACAGGGGGCGTATGGCTACACCTTC
V: TRBV6-5; D: NA; J: TRBJ1-3; size: NA; CDR3: CASHFPAGNTIYF; DNA: TGTGCCAGTCACTTCCCTGCGGGAAACACCATATATTTT
V: TRBV4-2; D: NA; J: TRBJ2-5; size: few; CDR3: CASSQAEGPGGRETQYF; DNA: TGTGCCAGCAGCCAAGCCGAGGGACCAGGGGGGAGAGAGACCCAGTACTTC
V: TRBV30; D: TRBD1; J: TRBJ1-1; size: few; CDR3: CACKDRGHSEAFF; DNA: TGTGCCTGTAAGGACAGGGGGCATTCTGAAGCTTTCTTT
V: TRBV28; D: TRBD1; J: TRBJ1-2; size: NA; CDR3: CASSFLGQIDFNYGYTF; DNA: TGTGCCAGCAGTTTTTTGGGACAGATAGACTTTAACTATGGCTACACCTTC
V: TRBV27; D: NA; J: TRBJ1-5; size: NA; CDR3: CASSSRGQPQHF; DNA: TGTGCCAGCAGTAGCAGGGGTCAGCCCCAGCATTTT
V: TRBV7-6; D: TRBD2; J: TRBJ2-1; size: NA; CDR3: CASSLALGEGAFF; DNA: TGTGCCAGCAGCTTAGCTTTGGGGGAGGGAGCGTTCTTC
V: TRBV2; D: TRBD1; J: TRBJ2-7; size: NA; CDR3: CASAGTGIYEQYF; DNA: TGTGCCAGCGCCGGGACAGGGATTTACGAGCAGTACTTC
V: TRBV7-9; D: NA; J: TRBJ2-7; size: NA; CDR3: CASSPDWTYEQYF; DNA: TGTGCCAGCAGTCCGGACTGGACCTACGAGCAGTACTTC
V: TRBV9; D: NA; J: TRBJ2-6; size: NA; CDR3: CASSAQGPGANVLTF; DNA: TGTGCCAGCAGCGCCCAGGGCCCTGGGGCCAACGTCCTGACTTTC
V: TRBV11-3; D: NA; J: TRBJ2-7; size: NA; CDR3: CASSLDPVYEQYF; DNA: TGTGCCAGCAGCTTAGACCCAGTTTACGAGCAGTACTTC
V: TRBV7-9; D: TRBD2; J: TRBJ2-7; size: NA; CDR3: CASSPRLASGYEQYF; DNA: TGTGCCAGCAGCCCGAGACTAGCTTCGGGCTACGAGCAGTACTTC
V: TRBV5-1; D: NA; J: TRBJ2-7; size: NA; CDR3: CASSLALAIIGEQYF; DNA: TGCGCCAGCAGCTTGGCCTTAGCGATCATAGGGGAGCAGTACTTC
V: TRBV5-1; D: NA; J: TRBJ1-2; size: NA; CDR3: CASSLGAGGGYTF; DNA: TGCGCCAGCAGCTTGGGGGCAGGCGGGGGCTACACCTTC
V: TRBV21-1; D: NA; J: TRBJ2-2; size: once; CDR3: CASFSRGRDTGELFF; DNA: TGTGCCAGCTTTTCCCGCGGGAGGGATACCGGGGAGCTGTTTTTT
V: TRBV7-2; D: NA; J: TRBJ2-7; size: NA; CDR3: CASSLDLAPTYEQYF; DNA: TGTGCCAGCAGCTTAGACTTAGCGCCTACCTACGAGCAGTACTTC
V: TRBV7-2; D: TRBD1; J: TRBJ2-5; size: once; CDR3: CASSRDRAQETQYF; DNA: TGTGCCAGCAGCCGGGACAGGGCCCAAGAGACCCAGTACTTC
V: TRBV5-4; D: NA; J: TRBJ2-1; size: NA; CDR3: CASSARAGAVSYNEQFF; DNA: TGTGCCAGCAGCGCCCGGGCGGGGGCCGTCTCCTACAATGAGCAGTTCTTC
V: TRBV6-5; D: TRBD1; J: TRBJ1-5; size: NA; CDR3: CASSYSDRERQPQHF; DNA: TGTGCCAGCAGTTACTCTGACAGGGAGAGGCAGCCCCAGCATTTT
V: TRBV5-1; D: TRBD1; J: TRBJ2-1; size: NA; CDR3: CASSPRTGGTEQFF; DNA: TGCGCCAGCAGCCCACGGACAGGGGGCACTGAGCAGTTCTTC
V: TRBV7-9; D: NA; J: TRBJ1-1; size: few; CDR3: CASTDNTEAFF; DNA: TGTGCCAGCACAGATAACACTGAAGCTTTCTTT
V: TRBV10-3; D: NA; J: TRBJ2-1; size: NA; CDR3: CAISESSGKGSEQFF; DNA: TGTGCCATCAGTGAGTCTAGTGGGAAAGGGAGTGAGCAGTTCTTC
V: TRBV5-1; D: NA; J: TRBJ1-4; size: once; CDR3: CASSLDRDEKLFF; DNA: TGCGCCAGCAGCTTGGACAGGGACGAAAAACTGTTTTTT
V: TRBV28; D: TRBD2; J: TRBJ2-3; size: NA; CDR3: CASSEPGGGGYTQYF; DNA: TGTGCCAGCAGTGAGCCGGGAGGGGGTGGATATACGCAGTATTTT
V: TRBV6-6; D: TRBD2; J: TRBJ2-1; size: NA; CDR3: CASSRLAGGANEQFF; DNA: TGTGCCAGCAGTAGACTAGCGGGAGGAGCCAATGAGCAGTTCTTC
V: TRBV11-3; D: TRBD1; J: TRBJ2-5; size: NA; CDR3: CASSLISVGTGMETQYF; DNA: TGTGCCAGCAGCTTAATCAGCGTCGGGACAGGGATGGAGACCCAGTACTTC
V: TRBV28; D: NA; J: TRBJ2-3; size: once; CDR3: CASQGLSQYTQYF; DNA: TGTGCCAGCCAGGGGCTTTCGCAGTATACGCAGTATTTT
V: TRBV21-1; D: NA; J: TRBJ2-5; size: NA; CDR3: CASLNRPGQETQYF; DNA: TGCGCCAGCCTAAACCGACCGGGACAAGAGACCCAGTACTTC
V: TRBV11-3; D: TRBD1; J: TRBJ2-1; size: NA; CDR3: CASSSPGQGRNEQFF; DNA: TGTGCCAGCAGCTCTCCGGGACAGGGAAGGAATGAGCAGTTCTTC
V: TRBV10-3; D: NA; J: TRBJ1-5; size: NA; CDR3: CATRGSGNQPQHF; DNA: TGTGCCACAAGGGGGAGTGGCAATCAGCCCCAGCATTTT
V: TRBV28; D: NA; J: TRBJ2-1; size: NA; CDR3: CASSLDSTANEQFF; DNA: TGTGCCAGCAGTCTGGACTCAACCGCCAATGAGCAGTTCTTC
V: TRBV7-9; D: NA; J: TRBJ1-4; size: NA; CDR3: CASTPKIGINEKLFF; DNA: TGTGCCAGCACCCCGAAGATCGGGATTAATGAAAAACTGTTTTTT
V: TRBV7-9; D: TRBD1; J: TRBJ2-7; size: NA; CDR3: CSSSHLGQGAREQYF; DNA: TGTTCCAGCAGCCATTTGGGACAGGGGGCGCGGGAGCAGTACTTC
V: TRBV15; D: NA; J: TRBJ1-5; size: NA; CDR3: CATSDRTSNQPQHF; DNA: TGTGCCACCAGCGACAGGACGAGCAATCAGCCCCAGCATTTT
V: TRBV7-2; D: NA; J: TRBJ1-5; size: NA; CDR3: CASSPGEAGGQPQHF; DNA: TGTGCCAGCAGCCCTGGCGAGGCAGGAGGTCAGCCCCAGCATTTT
V: TRBV27; D: NA; J: TRBJ1-5; size: NA; CDR3: CASSLSSGNQPQHF; DNA: TGTGCCAGCAGCCTCTCCAGCGGCAATCAGCCCCAGCATTTT
V: TRBV4-2; D: TRBD2; J: TRBJ2-5; size: NA; CDR3: CASSQGGGRLETQYF; DNA: TGTGCCAGCAGCCAAGGGGGAGGGAGGCTGGAGACCCAGTACTTC
V: TRBV7-8; D: TRBD1; J: TRBJ2-3; size: NA; CDR3: CASSDTGGWADTQYF; DNA: TGTGCCAGCAGCGATACAGGGGGCTGGGCAGATACGCAGTATTTT
V: TRBV5-6; D: NA; J: TRBJ1-1; size: NA; CDR3: CASSFGGTEAFF; DNA: TGTGCCAGCAGCTTCGGGGGCACTGAAGCTTTCTTT
V: TRBV5-1; D: TRBD2; J: TRBJ2-1; size: NA; CDR3: CASSLPAGASYNEQFF; DNA: TGCGCCAGCAGCTTACCGGCGGGAGCGTCCTACAATGAGCAGTTCTTC
V: TRBV15; D: TRBD2; J: TRBJ2-3; size: NA; CDR3: CATSRGGGSGTDTQYF; DNA: TGTGCCACCAGCAGAGGAGGCGGGAGTGGCACAGATACGCAGTATTTT
V: TRBV7-8; D: TRBD2; J: TRBJ2-7; size: once; CDR3: CASTRPGGGGYEQYF; DNA: TGTGCCAGCACCCGCCCGGGCGGGGGGGGCTACGAGCAGTACTTC
V: TRBV7-9; D: NA; J: TRBJ2-2; size: NA; CDR3: CASSLSQQELFF; DNA: TGTGCCAGCAGCTTATCACAGCAGGAGCTGTTTTTT
V: TRBV6-6; D: TRBD2; J: TRBJ2-5; size: once; CDR3: CASRGLAGVGGETQYF; DNA: TGTGCCAGCAGGGGACTAGCGGGAGTGGGGGGAGAGACCCAGTACTTC
V: TRBV7-9; D: NA; J: TRBJ2-1; size: once; CDR3: CASSLYERRGEQFF; DNA: TGTGCCAGCAGCTTATACGAAAGAAGAGGTGAGCAGTTCTTC
V: TRBV10-3; D: TRBD2; J: TRBJ2-7; size: once; CDR3: CAVKTSGPISYEQYF; DNA: TGTGCCGTGAAAACTAGCGGGCCTATTTCCTACGAGCAGTACTTC
V: TRBV19; D: NA; J: TRBJ2-7; size: NA; CDR3: CASSTLHSSYEQYF; DNA: TGTGCCAGTAGTACACTCCACAGTAGCTACGAGCAGTACTTC